This T cell receptor beta chain stems from a study of read filtering for tumor transcriptome and immune sequencing. Whole-study context: By R-ISS, stages I, II and III held approximately 8, 16 and 7 patients. DNase treatment preceded whole-transcriptome library preparation.

Trimming took off 4 bases at V and 0 bases at J, with 7 bases between the two ends. The CDR3 sequence is 15 residues long. By share, this clonotype ranks as medium-sized. Its antigen remains unknown. Whole-study results and caveats: Without single-read clonotypes, shared clonotype proportions correlated more between IR-seq and RNA-seq. The sorted CD138-negative fraction was a mixed bone marrow immune population, not purified T cells.

This library used approximately 370 ng RNA and molecular barcoded adaptors spanning alpha/delta and beta/gamma chains. Via MiXCR, TCRdb re-called the reads, giving one row per CDR3 protein. The repertoire holds roughly 59,000 distinct CDR3 sequences, with around 19% as singletons. The source is a donor older than 35 with multiple myeloma. Sequenced: a population of CD138-negative cells sorted from bone marrow. The V call is TRBV12-3 or TRBV12-4, the J call TRBJ1-6; D might be TRBD1 (5 bases). The chain's CDR3 is CASSSGSSYNSPLHF. CDR3 DNA: TGTGCCAGCAGTTCAGGGAGCTCCTATAATTCACCCCTCCACTTT.